This TCR beta chain was captured in a study of blood T cell repertoires in COVID-19. The overall study: Sources were T cells, B-cell-depleted T cells, or PBMCs; the material itself was cDNA or gDNA.

As handled by the study authors: For nucleated cells, counts were estimated from reference gene primer amplification. Method: immunoSEQ multiplex PCR; TCRdb's copy keeps in-frame clones and lacks some. Clone size and the V and J calls come from that table; the DNA yielded D and trimming. The sample includes over 150,000 clones, 76% seen only once; the top ten take around 3.4%. Sequencing used peripheral blood. The TCR originated in a woman of 80 years or more with acute or convalescent COVID-19.

The CDR3 nucleotides read TGCGCCAGCAGCTTAATGGCGGTATCTGGAAACACCATATATTTT. Translated: CASSLMAVSGNTIYF. The rearrangement joins TRBV5-1 to TRBJ1-3; the D is unclear. This CDR3 comprises 15 residues. Germline CDR1 reads SGHRS; CDR2 reads YFSETQ. Trimming stripped 2 bases from V and 1 base from J, with 10 bases between.